The next 11 T cell receptor beta chains were all read from a single sample in a study of cytomegalovirus exposure and HLA in healthy donors. PCR amplification relied on 60 Vbeta primers (plus 13 Jbeta primers). Generated by immunoSEQ multiplex PCR, the TCRdb table keeps only in-frame clones and is missing some. The sample includes approximately 180,000 clones, 80% seen only once; the top ten take almost 7%. The sequencing input was PBMCs. The source is a man aged 25-40 years in good health and CMV-seropositive.

The rearrangement links TRBV2 to TRBJ2-6; D remains unclear. Germline lookup yields CDR1 SNHLY and CDR2 FYNNEI. The CDR3 is 14 amino acids. Deletions cut 0 bases from V and 4 bases from J, with 4 bases between. Written as DNA, the CDR3 is TGTGCCAGCAGTGAAGCGCGAGGGGCCAACGTCCTGACTTTC. This translates into CASSEARGANVLTF.

The chain has TRBV4-1 and TRBJ1-1; D is perhaps TRBD1 (6 bases). The CDR3 covers 15 residues. V was cut by 6 bases and J by 1 base, with 15 bases left in between. Germline V gives CDR1 MGHRA, CDR2 YSYEKL. The CDR3 DNA reads TGCGCCAGCAGTCAGGGGAGAGGCCAGAACACTGAAGCTTTCTTT. It translates to CASSQGRGQNTEAFF.

V gene TRBV29-1 combines with J gene TRBJ1-2; 12 bases are a match to TRBD1. Trimming cost V 1 base and J 8 bases; bases outside gene matches: 14. CDR3 length equals 17 residues. Germline CDR1 is SQVTM and CDR2 is ANQGSEA. CDR3 region: CSVEGNPKGQGAGGYTF. The CDR3 nucleotides are TGCAGCGTTGAAGGAAACCCGAAGGGACAGGGGGCGGGGGGCTACACCTTC.

The J gene is TRBJ1-1, the V gene TRBV7-9; 9 nucleotides match TRBD1. Per germline, CDR1 SEHNR and CDR2 FQNEAQ (reference sequence). V shed 5 bases, J shed 3 bases, and the junction held 10 bases outside the gene matches. This CDR3 spans 16 amino acids. The CDR3 nucleotides read TGTGCCAGCAGCCCGGACAGGGGCGGTTGGGACACTGAAGCTTTCTTT. Translation: CASSPDRGGWDTEAFF.

V and J are TRBV4-1 and TRBJ2-3; 9 bases match TRBD2. The germline V gene has CDR1 MGHRA and CDR2 YSYEKL. The CDR3 has 17 amino acids. With V trimmed by 1 base and J by 11 bases, 16 bases remained unmatched. The CDR3 reads CASSQGSGTSPRGMQYF. In nucleotides, the CDR3 is TGCGCCAGCAGCCAAGGGAGCGGGACTAGCCCCAGGGGTATGCAGTATTTT.

The V and J genes are TRBV6-5 and TRBJ1-1; D is uncertain. Per germline, CDR1 MNHEY and CDR2 SVGAGI. Trimming removed 6 bases from V and 4 bases from J, with 15 bases in between. CDR3 length equals 14 residues. The CDR3 sequence is CASSKGGLSTEAFF. Written as DNA, the CDR3 is TGTGCCAGCAGCAAAGGTGGACTGAGCACTGAAGCTTTCTTT.

This chain joins TRBV6-1 and TRBJ2-5; TRBD1 matches at 9 bases. CDR1 is MNHNS and CDR2 is SASEGT in the germline V gene. The CDR3 consists of 16 residues. V was pared by 2 bases and J by 2 bases, with 6 bases of the junction left unmatched. In DNA, the CDR3 is TGTGCCAGCAGTGAAACAATCGGACAGGGGCAAGAGACCCAGTACTTC. Its protein is CASSETIGQGQETQYF.

The chain recombines TRBV6-5 with TRBJ1-2; 9 bases are a match to TRBD1. V lost 7 bases, J lost 3 bases, and 3 bases stayed unmatched. From germline, CDR1 is MNHEY and CDR2 SVGAGI. This CDR3 region has 13 residues. CDR3 loop: CASTRDRDYGYTF. For the CDR3, the DNA is TGTGCCAGCACCAGGGACAGGGACTATGGCTACACCTTC.

Written as DNA, the CDR3 is TGCGCCAGCAGTGAGTCGGAGCGGGGTTATGAGCAGTTCTTC. Amino acids: CASSESERGYEQFF. The rearrangement joins TRBV10-1 to TRBJ2-1, with 7 bases that match TRBD2. Trimming at V came to 0 bases and at J to 8 bases, leaving 4 bases not matched to a gene. The CDR3 spans 14 residues. Germline CDR1 and CDR2: WNHNN and SYGVQD (reference sequence).

The rearrangement joins TRBV4-1 to TRBJ1-5; D is uncertain. V dropped 7 bases and J dropped 0 bases, with 16 bases sitting between them. The CDR3 runs 16 residues. From germline, CDR1 is MGHRA and CDR2 YSYEKL. The CDR3 spells CASKLSIGDSNQPQHF. In nucleotides, the CDR3 is TGCGCCAGCAAGCTGAGCATCGGGGATAGCAATCAGCCCCAGCATTTT.

The CDR3 bases are TGTGCCAGCCGGGGGGGGGCCTACGAGCAGTACTTC. Its protein is CASRGGAYEQYF. V usage is TRBV6-5 and J usage is TRBJ2-7; 8 bases are a match to TRBD2. From germline, CDR1 is MNHEY and CDR2 SVGAGI. The CDR3 extends over 12 amino acids. J lost 2 bases, V lost 8 bases, and 2 bases had no gene match.